The entry that follows covers one TCR beta chain sequence. Primers targeting TRAV and TRBV primed first-strand cDNA, covering alpha and beta chains. TCR amplification used around 19 PCR cycles, a constant-region primer and a V-primer adapter. With in vitro transcription, the isolated mRNA was amplified. A single record per CDR3 protein comes from TCRdb applying MiXCR to the reads. The sample carries thousands of distinct CDR3 sequences, roughly half recorded once. The sample is drawn from a study of low-dose radiotherapy and immunotherapy resistance in tumors. About the study: Intravenous nivolumab 240 mg every two weeks plus ipilimumab 1 mg/kg every six weeks was given to patients.

Donors received nivolumab, ipilimumab, aspirin, low-dose cyclophosphamide and low-dose radiotherapy. Eligible patients bore advanced solid tumors devoid of tumor-infiltrating lymphocytes. Trimming cost V 5 bases and J 5 bases; bases outside gene matches: 3. CDR3 length: 14 amino acids. The chain carries TRBV12-3 or TRBV12-4 and TRBJ1-5; 10 bases are shared with TRBD1. The receptor's source is a human donor with advanced metastatic prostate, ovarian, gallbladder or colorectal cancer (not recorded which). This table probably holds off-target reads from a library built for another chain. CDR3 sequence: CASSPGQGDQPQHF. CDR3 coding DNA: TGTGCCAGCAGTCCAGGACAGGGGGATCAGCCCCAGCATTTT.